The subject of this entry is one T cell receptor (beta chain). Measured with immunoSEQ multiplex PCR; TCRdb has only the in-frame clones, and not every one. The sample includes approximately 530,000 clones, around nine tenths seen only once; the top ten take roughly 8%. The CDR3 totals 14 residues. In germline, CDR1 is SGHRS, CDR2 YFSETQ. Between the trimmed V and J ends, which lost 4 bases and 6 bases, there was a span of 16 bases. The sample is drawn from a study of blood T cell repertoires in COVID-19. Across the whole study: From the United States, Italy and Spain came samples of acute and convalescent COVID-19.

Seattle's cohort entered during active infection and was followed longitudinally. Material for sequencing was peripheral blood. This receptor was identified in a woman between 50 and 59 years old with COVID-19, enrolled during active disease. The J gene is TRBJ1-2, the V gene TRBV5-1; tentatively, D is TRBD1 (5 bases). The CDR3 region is CASSVGPAQDGYTF. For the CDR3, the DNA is TGCGCCAGCAGCGTGGGGCCGGCGCAGGATGGCTACACCTTC.